This TCR beta chain was retrieved from a study of T-cell memory formation after mild COVID-19. Across the whole study: TCR clusters showed largely donor specificity.

This clonotype was picked up many times. Its cognate antigen is unknown. Regarding the study as a whole: There was a balanced CD4/CD8 profile in clones contracting day 15 to 85, and later expanders leaned CD4+.

V dropped 4 bases and J dropped 7 bases, with 9 bases sitting between them. CDR1 and CDR2 from the germline V gene are SGHRS and YFSETQ. The CDR3 has 12 amino acids. With constant-segment primers, 5'RACE yielded cDNA libraries of TCR alpha and TCR beta that carried sample barcodes and UMIs. MiXCR was run by TCRdb on the 5' RACE reads, yielding one entry per CDR3 protein. Of about 210,000 distinct CDR3 sequences in the sample, about 10% are singletons; the top ten hold under 3.5%. The genes are TRBV5-1 and TRBJ2-1; a possible D gene is TRBD2 (5 bases). The sequence came from a man aged 18-30 years who had mild COVID-19 (a few samples of this study predate the infection). Cell type and time point are not known. Sequences were obtained from PBMCs or a T cell subset sorted from them (not recorded which). The CDR3 coding sequence is TGCGCCAGCAGCCCCGAGGGAAATGAGCAGTTCTTC. Protein product: CASSPEGNEQFF.